One sample yielded the 24 T cell receptor beta chains listed below, sequenced in a study of cytomegalovirus exposure and HLA in healthy donors. Researchers ran the PCR with 60 Vbeta and 13 Jbeta primers. The repertoire was sequenced with immunoSEQ multiplex PCR; TCRdb's copy has only in-frame clones and lacks some. Of approximately 220,000 clones listed, over 65% are singletons. Source material: PBMCs. These receptors originate from a young man in good health and CMV-seronegative.

This chain's CDR3 is CASSVPGQGYQETQYF. Written as DNA, the CDR3 is TGTGCCAGCAGCGTGCCGGGACAGGGCTACCAAGAGACCCAGTACTTC. The chain combines TRBV5-4 with TRBJ2-5, with 9 bases matching TRBD1. Germline CDR1 SGHNT, CDR2 YYREEE (reference sequence). This CDR3 has 16 residues. The junction had 7 bases not matched to a gene; V was cut back by 4 bases and J by 0 bases.

The V call is TRBV7-2, the J call TRBJ2-5; D uncertain. Germline values: CDR1 SGHTA, CDR2 FQGNSA. This CDR3 spans 15 amino acids. The ends were cut back, 0 bases at V and 1 base at J, with 9 bases in the middle. The CDR3 sequence is CASSLARQAQETQYF. DNA of the CDR3: TGTGCCAGCAGCTTAGCCCGTCAGGCCCAAGAGACCCAGTACTTC.

This clone has more than one count but fewer than ten. The rearrangement links TRBV5-1 to TRBJ2-5, with 8 bases lining up with TRBD1. This CDR3 is built from 15 residues. Per germline, CDR1 SGHRS and CDR2 YFSETQ. V was pared by 4 bases and J by 5 bases, with 10 bases of the junction left unmatched. The CDR3 region is CASSPGTGGRETQYF. In DNA, the CDR3 is TGCGCCAGCAGCCCCGGGACAGGTGGGAGGGAGACCCAGTACTTC.

This rearrangement joins TRBV6-5 to TRBJ1-5; a possible D gene is TRBD1 (6 bases). This CDR3 has 14 amino acids. The germline V gene encodes CDR1 MNHEY and CDR2 SVGAGI. Trimming left V 5 bases short and J 8 bases short, with 16 bases between. The CDR3 DNA reads as TGTGCCAGCAGTACCCACAGGGAAGAGAAGCCCCAGCATTTT. Protein product: CASSTHREEKPQHF.

This rearrangement joins TRBV18 to TRBJ2-1; 10 bases are shared with TRBD1. V was pared by 3 bases and J by 13 bases, with 9 bases of the junction left unmatched. The germline CDR1 and CDR2 sequences are KGHSH and LQKENI. CDR3 length equals 14 residues. The CDR3 DNA is TGTGCCAGCTCACCTTGGGACAGGGGAGGTGGCCAGTTCTTC. The encoded protein is CASSPWDRGGGQFF.

This rearrangement joins TRBV5-4 to TRBJ1-4; 9 bases map to TRBD1. Germline V gene sequence: CDR1 SGHNT, CDR2 YYREEE (reference sequence). V shed 0 bases and J 8 bases; nucleotides not matched to a gene: 8. The CDR3 sequence is 16 residues long. CDR3 coding DNA: TGTGCCAGCAGCTTGGTCACAGGGGGCTTGGGAGAAAAACTGTTTTTT. Translation gives CASSLVTGGLGEKLFF.

V gene TRBV30 combines with J gene TRBJ1-2; D uncertain. Trimming left V 0 bases short and J 0 bases short, with 5 bases between. Germline V CDR1 and CDR2: GTSNPN, SVGIG (reference sequence). The length of the CDR3 is 13 residues. The CDR3 DNA reads TGTGCCTGGAGTGTATCGGCTAACTATGGCTACACCTTC. It is translated as CAWSVSANYGYTF.

As to this clone: At one boundary the junction diverges from the germline segment, which might be a read error. CDR3 DNA: TGTGCCAGCAGTGATAACCCTAAACTAAGCGTCTTC. Protein sequence: CASSDNPKLSVF. The rearrangement uses TRBV28 and TRBJ2-1; D remains ambiguous. Germline V gene sequence: CDR1 MDHEN, CDR2 SYDVKM. This CDR3 is built from 12 residues.

This clone was picked up a small number of times. The chain couples TRBV6-1 to TRBJ1-4, with D tentatively TRBD1 (5 bases). The CDR3 is made up of 15 amino acids. Trimming took off 0 bases at V and 8 bases at J, with 13 bases between the two ends. Germline V gene sequence: CDR1 MNHNS, CDR2 SASEGT. The CDR3 loop reads CASSEARDWREKLFF. In DNA form, the CDR3 reads TGTGCCAGCAGTGAAGCGAGGGACTGGAGGGAAAAACTGTTTTTT.

The CDR3 sequence: CASSESGGRLYEQYF. CDR3 nucleotide sequence: TGTGCCAGCAGCGAAAGCGGAGGCCGCCTCTACGAGCAGTACTTC. The V and J genes are TRBV2 and TRBJ2-7; tentatively, D is TRBD2 (5 bases). CDR3 length: 15 amino acids. From germline, CDR1 is SNHLY and CDR2 FYNNEI. The V end was cut by 6 bases, the J end by 3 bases, with 18 bases between.

This clone was recorded only once. This chain connects TRBV18 to TRBJ2-2; 7 bases fit TRBD1. This CDR3 region has 15 residues. V lost 3 bases, J lost 5 bases, and 6 bases stayed unmatched. Germline CDR1 and CDR2: KGHSH and LQKENI. Here the CDR3 reads CASSPPRTGTGELFF. In DNA, the CDR3 is TGTGCCAGCTCACCCCCAAGGACAGGTACCGGGGAGCTGTTTTTT.

The chain joins TRBV27 to TRBJ1-2, with no clear D. The CDR3 has 17 amino acids. Per germline, CDR1 MNHEY and CDR2 SMNVEV (reference sequence). V was cut by 4 bases and J by 1 base, with 19 bases left in between. As DNA, the CDR3 is TGTGCCAGCAGTTCCCCCTCAGCGGCGAATAATAACTATGGCTACACCTTC. This gives the protein CASSSPSAANNNYGYTF.

This clone was recorded only once. The chain combines TRBV16 with TRBJ2-7; 8 positions agree with TRBD1. Trimming cost V 2 bases and J 6 bases; bases outside gene matches: 0. This CDR3 has 12 amino acids. The germline V gene has CDR1 KGHSY and CDR2 FQNENV. The CDR3 DNA is TGTGCCAGCAGCCAAGACAGGGGCGAGCAGTACTTC. Its protein is CASSQDRGEQYF.

The V call is TRBV7-9, the J call TRBJ2-1; 7 nucleotides agree with TRBD2. The ends lost 1 base at V and 9 bases at J; junction bases unmatched: 0. The CDR3 is 12 residues long. In germline, CDR1 is SEHNR, CDR2 FQNEAQ (reference sequence). The DNA for the CDR3 is TGTGCCAGCAGCTTAGGCGGGAGTGAGCAGTTCTTC. It codes for CASSLGGSEQFF.

The chain carries TRBV27 and TRBJ2-1; 8 nucleotides match TRBD1. J lost 4 bases, V lost 5 bases, and 7 bases had no gene match. Germline loops: CDR1 MNHEY, CDR2 SMNVEV (reference sequence). This CDR3 has 15 amino acids. The CDR3 loop reads CASSEMTGAYNEQFF. DNA of the CDR3: TGTGCCAGCAGTGAGATGACAGGGGCTTACAATGAGCAGTTCTTC.

This rearrangement joins TRBV5-1 to TRBJ1-6; 7 bases align to TRBD1. This CDR3 spans 18 amino acids. Germline loops: CDR1 SGHRS, CDR2 YFSETQ. J was trimmed by 0 bases and V by 0 bases; bases with no gene match: 6. The CDR3 sequence: CASSLGDRERSYNSPLHF. In DNA, the CDR3 is TGCGCCAGCAGCTTGGGAGACAGGGAGCGCTCCTATAATTCACCCCTCCACTTT.

The chain employs TRBV5-6 and TRBJ1-5; no clear D. CDR3 size: 17 residues. Germline CDR1 is SGHDT and CDR2 is YYEEEE. The V and J ends lost 4 bases and 0 bases respectively, with 17 bases between them. In nucleotides, the CDR3 is TGTGCCAGCAGCCACTGTACAGTCCTATATAGCAATCAGCCCCAGCATTTT. Its protein is CASSHCTVLYSNQPQHF.

V is TRBV7-8 and J is TRBJ2-2, with D possibly being TRBD2 (5 bases). CDR1 and CDR2 from the germline V gene are SGHVS and FQNEAQ. CDR3 length: 14 amino acids. The ends were cut back, 5 bases at V and 5 bases at J, with 12 bases in the middle. This CDR3 is CASSGRVSTGELFF. In nucleotides, the CDR3 is TGTGCCAGCAGCGGGCGGGTGTCGACCGGGGAGCTGTTTTTT.

The chain recombines TRBV25-1 with TRBJ2-2, with 11 bases lining up with TRBD2. Germline CDR1 is MGHDK and CDR2 is SYGVNS. CDR3 length: 17 residues. Trimming took 3 bases from V and 1 from J; bases not matched to a gene: 4. As DNA, the CDR3 is TGTGCCAGCAGTGAGTCGGGACTAGCGGAGAACACCGGGGAGCTGTTTTTT. Amino acids: CASSESGLAENTGELFF.

A remark on this clone: This CDR3 is also generated by other DNA sequences in the sample. This chain links TRBV7-9 with TRBJ2-7; possibly TRBD1 for D (7 bases). Deletions cut 5 bases from V and 1 base from J, with 12 bases between. This CDR3 region has 14 residues. In germline, CDR1 is SEHNR, CDR2 FQNEAQ (reference sequence). CDR3 in amino acids: CASSPRDSSYEQYF. In DNA, the CDR3 is TGTGCCAGCAGCCCGCGGGACAGTTCCTACGAGCAGTACTTC.

The rearrangement links TRBV5-4 to TRBJ2-1, with 10 bases that match TRBD2. V gave up 0 bases and J gave up 4 bases; unmatched junction bases: 7. The CDR3 totals 17 residues. Germline values: CDR1 SGHNT, CDR2 YYREEE (reference sequence). CDR3 region: CASSLGPSGSKYNEQFF. CDR3 DNA: TGTGCCAGCAGCTTGGGTCCTAGCGGGAGTAAGTACAATGAGCAGTTCTTC.

The chain uses TRBV29-1 and TRBJ1-1; 9 nucleotides agree with TRBD1. V trimming: 7 bases; J trimming: 5 bases; junction bases outside the gene matches: 11. The germline V gene encodes CDR1 SQVTM and CDR2 ANQGSEA. The CDR3 is 14 residues long. In DNA form, the CDR3 reads TGCAGCGGGATCAAGGGACAGGGTAATACTGAAGCTTTCTTT. Its protein is CSGIKGQGNTEAFF.

The gene calls are TRBV9 and TRBJ2-7, with D perhaps matching TRBD2 (6 bases). The V end was cut by 0 bases, the J end by 4 bases, with 14 bases between. CDR3 size: 15 residues. CDR1 and CDR2 (germline): SGDLS, YYNGEE. CDR3 DNA sequence: TGTGCCAGCAGCGTAGGATTATCGGGGGATTACGAGCAGTACTTC. As protein: CASSVGLSGDYEQYF.

This clone was seen ten or more times. This sample also contains other DNA sequences that code for the same CDR3. V is TRBV7-9 and J is TRBJ1-2, with 7 positions matching TRBD1. Trimming took 1 base from V and 5 from J; bases not matched to a gene: 1. This CDR3 spans 13 amino acids. CDR1 is SEHNR, CDR2 FQNEAQ, per germline (reference sequence). The CDR3 DNA reads TGTGCCAGCAGCTTAGTACAGGGGTATGGCTACACCTTC. Amino acids: CASSLVQGYGYTF. Variable domain in full (rest from reference TRBV7-9 and TRBJ1-2): DTGVSQNPRHKITKRGQNVTFRCDPISEHNRLYWYRQTLGQGPEFLTYFQNEAQLEKSRLLSDRFSAERPKGSFSTLEIQRTEQGDSAMYLCASSLVQGYGYTFGSGTRLTVV.